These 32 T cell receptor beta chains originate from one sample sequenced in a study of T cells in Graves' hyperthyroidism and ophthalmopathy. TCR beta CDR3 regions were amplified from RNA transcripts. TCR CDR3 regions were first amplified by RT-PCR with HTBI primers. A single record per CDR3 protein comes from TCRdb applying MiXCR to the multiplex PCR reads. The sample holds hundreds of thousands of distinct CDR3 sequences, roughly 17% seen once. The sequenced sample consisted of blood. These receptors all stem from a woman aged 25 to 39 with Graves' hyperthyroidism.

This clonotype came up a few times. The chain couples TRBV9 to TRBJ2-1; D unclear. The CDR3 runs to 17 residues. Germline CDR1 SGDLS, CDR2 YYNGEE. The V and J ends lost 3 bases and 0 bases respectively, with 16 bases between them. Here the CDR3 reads CASSAQNPRSSYNEQFF. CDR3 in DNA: TGTGCCAGCAGCGCACAGAACCCCCGAAGCTCCTACAATGAGCAGTTCTTC.

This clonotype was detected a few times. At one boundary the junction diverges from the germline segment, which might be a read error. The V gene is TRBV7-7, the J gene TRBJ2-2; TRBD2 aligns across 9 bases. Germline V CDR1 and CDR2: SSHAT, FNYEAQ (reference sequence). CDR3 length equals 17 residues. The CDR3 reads CASSLAWVAGVPGELFF. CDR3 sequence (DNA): TGTGCTAGCAGCTTAGCGTGGGTAGCGGGAGTCCCCGGGGAGCTGTTTTTT.

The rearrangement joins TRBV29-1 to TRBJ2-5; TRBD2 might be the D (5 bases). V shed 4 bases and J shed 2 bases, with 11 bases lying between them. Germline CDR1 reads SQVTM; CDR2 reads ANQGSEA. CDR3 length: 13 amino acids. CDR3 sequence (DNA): TGCAGCGTTGCTCGGGGTAGACAAGAGACCCAGTACTTC. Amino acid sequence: CSVARGRQETQYF.

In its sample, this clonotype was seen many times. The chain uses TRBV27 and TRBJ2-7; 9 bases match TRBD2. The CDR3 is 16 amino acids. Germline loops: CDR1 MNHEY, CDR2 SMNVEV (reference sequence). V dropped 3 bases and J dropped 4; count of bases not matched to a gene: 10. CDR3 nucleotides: TGTGCCAGCAGTTTCCGTAGCGGGAGCTACGGGTACGAGCAGTACTTC. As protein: CASSFRSGSYGYEQYF.

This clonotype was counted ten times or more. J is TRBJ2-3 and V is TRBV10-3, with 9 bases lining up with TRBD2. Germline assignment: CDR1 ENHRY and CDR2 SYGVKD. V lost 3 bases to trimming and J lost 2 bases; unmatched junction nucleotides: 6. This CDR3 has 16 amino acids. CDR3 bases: TGTGCCATCAGTGATTCAAGCGGGAGGCCCACAGATACGCAGTATTTT. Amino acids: CAISDSSGRPTDTQYF.

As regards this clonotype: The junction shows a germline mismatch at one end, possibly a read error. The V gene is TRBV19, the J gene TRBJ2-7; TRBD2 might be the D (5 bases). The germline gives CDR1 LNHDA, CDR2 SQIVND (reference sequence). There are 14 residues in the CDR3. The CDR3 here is CTSSPTGGIYEQYF. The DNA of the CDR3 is TGTACCAGTAGCCCGACCGGAGGAATCTACGAGCAGTACTTC.

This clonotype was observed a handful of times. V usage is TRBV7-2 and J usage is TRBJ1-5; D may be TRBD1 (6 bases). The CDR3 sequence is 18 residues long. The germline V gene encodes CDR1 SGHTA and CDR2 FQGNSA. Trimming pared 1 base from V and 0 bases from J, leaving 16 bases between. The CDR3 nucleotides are TGTGCCAGCAGCTTAGGGGGGCCAGGCGGGCATAGCAATCAGCCCCAGCATTTT. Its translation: CASSLGGPGGHSNQPQHF.

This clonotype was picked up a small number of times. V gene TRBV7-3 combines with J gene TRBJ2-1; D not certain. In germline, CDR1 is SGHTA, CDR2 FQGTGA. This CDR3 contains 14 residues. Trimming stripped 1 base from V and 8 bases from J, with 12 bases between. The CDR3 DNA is TGTGCCAGCAGCTTAAATGGGTTCGGCGATGAGCAGTTCTTC. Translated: CASSLNGFGDEQFF.

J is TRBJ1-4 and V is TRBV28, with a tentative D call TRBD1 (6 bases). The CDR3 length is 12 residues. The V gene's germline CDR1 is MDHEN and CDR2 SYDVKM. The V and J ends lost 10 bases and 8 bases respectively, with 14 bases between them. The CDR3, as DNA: TGTGCCACTCAGGGGCAACGGGAAAAACTGTTTTTT. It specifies CATQGQREKLFF.

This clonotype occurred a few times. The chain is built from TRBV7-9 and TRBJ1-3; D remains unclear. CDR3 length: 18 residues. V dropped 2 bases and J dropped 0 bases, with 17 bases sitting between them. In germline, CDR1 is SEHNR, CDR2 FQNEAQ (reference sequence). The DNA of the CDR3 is TGTGCCAGCAGCTTAAGTCAACGAGACATCAGCTCTGGAAACACCATATATTTT. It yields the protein CASSLSQRDISSGNTIYF. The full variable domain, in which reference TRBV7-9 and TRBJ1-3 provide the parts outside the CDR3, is DTGVSQNPRHKITKRGQNVTFRCDPISEHNRLYWYRQTLGQGPEFLTYFQNEAQLEKSRLLSDRFSAERPKGSFSTLEIQRTEQGDSAMYLCASSLSQRDISSGNTIYFGEGSWLTVV.

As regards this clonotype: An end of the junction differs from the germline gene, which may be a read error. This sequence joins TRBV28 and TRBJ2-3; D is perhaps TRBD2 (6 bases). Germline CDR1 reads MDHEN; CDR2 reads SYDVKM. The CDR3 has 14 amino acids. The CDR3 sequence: CASSLGGLADAQYF. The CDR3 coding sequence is TGTGCCAGCAGTTTAGGAGGGTTGGCAGATGCGCAGTATTTT.

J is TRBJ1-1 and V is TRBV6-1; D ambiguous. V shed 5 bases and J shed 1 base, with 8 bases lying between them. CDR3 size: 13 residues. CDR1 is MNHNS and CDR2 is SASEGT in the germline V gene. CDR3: CASSRASNTEAFF. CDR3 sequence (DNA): TGTGCCAGCAGTCGGGCTTCGAACACTGAAGCTTTCTTT.

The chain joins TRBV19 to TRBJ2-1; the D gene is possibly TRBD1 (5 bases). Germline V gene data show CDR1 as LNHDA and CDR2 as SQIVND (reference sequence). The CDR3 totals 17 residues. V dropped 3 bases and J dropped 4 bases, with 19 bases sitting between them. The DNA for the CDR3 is TGTGCCAGTAGTATGGGATACGGGCCAGGGAAATACAATGAGCAGTTCTTC. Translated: CASSMGYGPGKYNEQFF.

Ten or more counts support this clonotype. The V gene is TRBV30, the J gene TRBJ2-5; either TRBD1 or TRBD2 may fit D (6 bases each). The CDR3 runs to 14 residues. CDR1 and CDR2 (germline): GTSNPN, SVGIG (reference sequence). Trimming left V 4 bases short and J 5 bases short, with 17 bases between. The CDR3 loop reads CAWKGGLGEETQYF. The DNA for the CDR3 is TGTGCCTGGAAGGGGGGTCTCGGCGAGGAGACCCAGTACTTC.

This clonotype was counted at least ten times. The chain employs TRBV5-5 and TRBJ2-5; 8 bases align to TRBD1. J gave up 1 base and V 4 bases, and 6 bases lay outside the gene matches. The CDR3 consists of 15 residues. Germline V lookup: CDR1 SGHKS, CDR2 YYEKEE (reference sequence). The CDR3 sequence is CASSQETGVQETQYF. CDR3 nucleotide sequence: TGTGCCAGCAGCCAAGAGACAGGGGTCCAAGAGACCCAGTACTTC.

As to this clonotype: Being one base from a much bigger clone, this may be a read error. CDR3 nucleotides: TGTGCCAGCAGTCAAAGAGCGGGAGGTACCTACGAGCAGTACTTC. Translated, it gives CASSQRAGGTYEQYF. The V gene is TRBV12-3 or TRBV12-4, the J gene TRBJ2-7, with 9 bases matching TRBD2. The CDR3 covers 15 residues. Germline trimming cut 5 bases from V and 2 bases from J; bases unmatched to any gene: 7.

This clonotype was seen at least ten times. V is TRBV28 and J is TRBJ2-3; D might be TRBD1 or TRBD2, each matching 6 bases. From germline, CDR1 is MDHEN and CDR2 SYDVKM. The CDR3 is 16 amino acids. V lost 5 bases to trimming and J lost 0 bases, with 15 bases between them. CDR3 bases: TGTGCCAGCAGTGAGGGGGGATTCTCTAGCACAGATACGCAGTATTTT. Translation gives CASSEGGFSSTDTQYF.

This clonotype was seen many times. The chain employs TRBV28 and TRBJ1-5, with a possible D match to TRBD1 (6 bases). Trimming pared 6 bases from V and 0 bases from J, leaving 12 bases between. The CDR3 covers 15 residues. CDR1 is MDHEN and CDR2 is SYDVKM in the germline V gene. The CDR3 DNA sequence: TGTGCCAGCAGACCGACAGGTGATAGCAATCAGCCCCAGCATTTT. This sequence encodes CASRPTGDSNQPQHF.

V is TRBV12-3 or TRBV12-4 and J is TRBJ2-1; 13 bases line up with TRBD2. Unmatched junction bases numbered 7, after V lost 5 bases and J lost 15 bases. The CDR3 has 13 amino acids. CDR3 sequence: CASSLLAGGLSFF. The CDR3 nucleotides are TGTGCCAGCAGTCTACTAGCGGGAGGGCTGTCGTTCTTC.

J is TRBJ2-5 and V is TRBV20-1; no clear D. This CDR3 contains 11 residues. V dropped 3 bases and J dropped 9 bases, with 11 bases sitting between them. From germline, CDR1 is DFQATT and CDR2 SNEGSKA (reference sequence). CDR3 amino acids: CSARDVEAQYF. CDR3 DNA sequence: TGCAGTGCTAGGGACGTTGAGGCCCAGTACTTC.

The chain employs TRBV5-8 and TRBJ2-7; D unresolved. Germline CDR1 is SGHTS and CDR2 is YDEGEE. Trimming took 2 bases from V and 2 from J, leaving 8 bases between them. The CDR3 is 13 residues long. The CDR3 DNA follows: TGTGCCAGCAGCTTTCGGACGACCTACGAGCAGTACTTC. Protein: CASSFRTTYEQYF. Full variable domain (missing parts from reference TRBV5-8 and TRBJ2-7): EAGVTQSPTHLIKTRGQQATLRCSPISGHTSVYWYQQALGLGLQFLLWYDEGEERNRGNFPPRFSGRQFPNYSSELNVNALELEDSALYLCASSFRTTYEQYFGPGTRLTVT.

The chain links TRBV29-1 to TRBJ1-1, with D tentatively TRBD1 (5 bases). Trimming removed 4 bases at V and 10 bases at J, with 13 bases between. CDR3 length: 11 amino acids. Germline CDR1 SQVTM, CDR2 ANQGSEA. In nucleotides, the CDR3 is TGCAGCGTTGGGGACCTGGGCGGAGCTTTCTTT. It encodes CSVGDLGGAFF. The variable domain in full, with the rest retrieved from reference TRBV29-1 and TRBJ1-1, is SAVISQKPSRDICQRGTSLTIQCQVDSQVTMMFWYRQQPGQSLTLIATANQGSEATYESGFVIDKFPISRPNLTFSTLTVSNMSPEDSSIYLCSVGDLGGAFFGQGTRLTVV.

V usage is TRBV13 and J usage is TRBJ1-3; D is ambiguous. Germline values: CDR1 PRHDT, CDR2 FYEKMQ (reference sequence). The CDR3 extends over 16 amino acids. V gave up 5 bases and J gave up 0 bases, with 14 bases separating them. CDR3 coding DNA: TGTGCCAGCAGCCAGAGCGTGGCGAGCTCTGGAAACACCATATATTTT. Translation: CASSQSVASSGNTIYF.

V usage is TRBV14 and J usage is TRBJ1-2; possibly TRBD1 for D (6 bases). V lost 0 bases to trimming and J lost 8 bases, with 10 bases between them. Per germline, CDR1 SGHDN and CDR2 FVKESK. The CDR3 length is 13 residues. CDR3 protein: CASSQDYRVGYTF. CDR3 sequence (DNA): TGTGCCAGCAGCCAAGACTACAGGGTGGGCTACACCTTC.

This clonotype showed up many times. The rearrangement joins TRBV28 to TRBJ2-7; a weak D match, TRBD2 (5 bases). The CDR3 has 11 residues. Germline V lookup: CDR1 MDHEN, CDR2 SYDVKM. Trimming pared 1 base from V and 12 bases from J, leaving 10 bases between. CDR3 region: CASSLLGGWYF. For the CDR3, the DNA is TGTGCCAGCAGTTTATTAGGAGGATGGTACTTC.

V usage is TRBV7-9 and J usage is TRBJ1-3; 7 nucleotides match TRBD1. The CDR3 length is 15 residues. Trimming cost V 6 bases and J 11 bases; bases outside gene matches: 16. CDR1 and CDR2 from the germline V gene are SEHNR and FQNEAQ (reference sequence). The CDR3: CASSSDTGAQTSIYF. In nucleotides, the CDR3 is TGTGCCAGCAGTTCAGATACAGGGGCCCAAACTTCCATATATTTT. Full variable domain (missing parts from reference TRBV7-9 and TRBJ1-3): DTGVSQNPRHKITKRGQNVTFRCDPISEHNRLYWYRQTLGQGPEFLTYFQNEAQLEKSRLLSDRFSAERPKGSFSTLEIQRTEQGDSAMYLCASSSDTGAQTSIYFGEGSWLTVV.

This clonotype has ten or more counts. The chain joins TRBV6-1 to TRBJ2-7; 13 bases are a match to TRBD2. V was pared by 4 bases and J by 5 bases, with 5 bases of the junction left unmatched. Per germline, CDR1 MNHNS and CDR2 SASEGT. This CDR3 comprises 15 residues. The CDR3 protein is CASSGGTSGNNEQYF. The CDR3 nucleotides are TGTGCCAGCAGTGGAGGGACTAGCGGGAACAACGAGCAGTACTTC.

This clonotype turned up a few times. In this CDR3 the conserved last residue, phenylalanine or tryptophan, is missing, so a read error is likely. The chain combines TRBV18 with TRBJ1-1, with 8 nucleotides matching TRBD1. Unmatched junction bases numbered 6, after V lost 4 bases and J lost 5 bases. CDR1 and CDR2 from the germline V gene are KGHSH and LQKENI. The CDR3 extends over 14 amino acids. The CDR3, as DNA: TGTGCCAGCTCACTTCGACAGGGGAAGACTGAAGCTTTCTAT. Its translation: CASSLRQGKTEAFY.

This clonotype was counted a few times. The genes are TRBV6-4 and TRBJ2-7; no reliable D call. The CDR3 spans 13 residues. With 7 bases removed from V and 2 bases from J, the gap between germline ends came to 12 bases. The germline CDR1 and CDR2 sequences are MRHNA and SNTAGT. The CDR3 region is CASMRGRPYEQYF. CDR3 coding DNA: TGTGCCAGCATGCGTGGCAGACCCTACGAGCAGTACTTC.

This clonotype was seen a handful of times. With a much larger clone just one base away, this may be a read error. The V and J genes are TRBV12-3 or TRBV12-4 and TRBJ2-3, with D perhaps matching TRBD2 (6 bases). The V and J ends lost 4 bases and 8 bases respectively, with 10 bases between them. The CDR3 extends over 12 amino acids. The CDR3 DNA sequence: TGTGCCAGCAGTTATAGGGGAGGTACGCAGTATTTT. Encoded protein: CASSYRGGTQYF.

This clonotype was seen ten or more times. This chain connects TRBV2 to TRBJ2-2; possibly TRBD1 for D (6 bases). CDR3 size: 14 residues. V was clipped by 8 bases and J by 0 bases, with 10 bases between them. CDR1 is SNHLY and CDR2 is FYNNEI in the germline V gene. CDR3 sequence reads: CASLRGANTGELFF. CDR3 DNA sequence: TGTGCCAGCCTCAGGGGCGCGAACACCGGGGAGCTGTTTTTT.

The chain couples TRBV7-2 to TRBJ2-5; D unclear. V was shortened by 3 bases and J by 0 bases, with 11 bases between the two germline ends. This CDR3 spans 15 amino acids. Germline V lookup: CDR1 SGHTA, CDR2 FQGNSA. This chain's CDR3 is CTSSFTRPDQETQYF. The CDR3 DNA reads TGTACCAGCAGCTTCACAAGGCCAGACCAAGAGACCCAGTACTTC.